This TCR beta chain was identified during a study of CD8 T cells in Susac syndrome. CD8+ and CD4+ T cells from blood underwent TCR beta sequencing. The CDR3 loop spans 13 amino acids. The trim removed 6 bases at V and 8 bases at J, leaving 7 bases unmatched. Looked up from germline, CDR1 is MNHNS and CDR2 is SASEGT. After extraction with the RNeasy kit, roughly 0.5 to 1 ug of the RNA was reverse transcribed using random hexamers. TCRdb analysed the immunoSEQ multiplex PCR reads with MiXCR anew, one entry per CDR3 protein. The top ten clones hold just over 0.2% of a sample with 150,000 or so distinct CDR3 sequences, roughly 94% of them seen once.

The sample consisted of CD8+ T cells from PBMCs. The V call is TRBV6-1, the J call TRBJ2-1; 7 bases line up with TRBD1. The clonotype comes from a human donor with multiple sclerosis. The CDR3 sequence is CASSRYRGDEQFF. CDR3 nucleotides: TGTGCCAGCAGCCGGTACAGGGGAGATGAGCAGTTCTTC.